This TCR beta chain was documented in a study of T cell repertoires and HLA-DP antigens. Trimming left V 3 bases short and J 0 bases short, with 6 bases between. Germline values: CDR1 MNHNY, CDR2 SVGAGI (reference sequence). CDR3 size: 14 residues. CD4+ T cells were isolated untouched, around 98% pure. Study-wide findings and caveats: Average cumulative frequency of previously undetected clones was about 40% against one allele and under 55% against the other.

The method was immunoSEQ multiplex PCR; TCRdb's version includes in-frame clones alone and lacks a portion of them. The data show approximately 100,000 clones, roughly nine tenths seen once. Of note for this clone: The antigen is undetermined.

The V call is TRBV6-6, the J call TRBJ1-3; D remains unclear. This TCR derives from a man aged 50-59 years in good health and CMV-seronegative. Sequenced material: CD4+ T cells from PBMCs. The CDR3 DNA is TGTGCCAGCAGTTATGAGTTCTCTGGAAACACCATATATTTT. Translated: CASSYEFSGNTIYF.